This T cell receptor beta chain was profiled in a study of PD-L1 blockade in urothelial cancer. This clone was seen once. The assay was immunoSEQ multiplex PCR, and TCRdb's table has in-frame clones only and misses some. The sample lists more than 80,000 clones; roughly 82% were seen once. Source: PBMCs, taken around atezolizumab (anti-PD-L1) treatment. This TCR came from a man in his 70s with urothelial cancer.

CDR3 loop: CASSVEERGAQFF. CDR3 in DNA: TGTGCCAGCAGCGTAGAAGAGCGGGGGGCGCAGTTCTTC. The chain carries TRBV9 and TRBJ2-1; 9 bases agree with TRBD2. CDR1 and CDR2 (germline): SGDLS, YYNGEE. The V and J ends lost 0 bases and 12 bases, in that order; junction bases with no gene match: 4. The length of the CDR3 is 13 residues.